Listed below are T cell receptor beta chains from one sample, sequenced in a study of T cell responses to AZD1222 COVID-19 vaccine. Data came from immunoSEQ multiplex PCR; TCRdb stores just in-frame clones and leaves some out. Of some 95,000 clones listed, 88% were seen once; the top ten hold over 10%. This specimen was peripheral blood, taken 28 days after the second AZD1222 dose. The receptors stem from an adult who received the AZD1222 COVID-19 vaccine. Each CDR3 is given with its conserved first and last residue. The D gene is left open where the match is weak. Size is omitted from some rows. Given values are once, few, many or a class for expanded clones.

CDR3 DNA: TGCGCCAGCAGCCCGGGTCACTCTGGAAACACCATATATTTT
CDR3 protein: CASSPGHSGNTIYF
J gene: TRBJ1-3
clone size: NA
V gene: TRBV5-1
D gene: NA

CDR3 DNA: TGTGCCAGTAGTAAGGGACAGTCCTCTGGAAACACCATATATTTT
CDR3 protein: CASSKGQSSGNTIYF
J gene: TRBJ1-3
clone size: NA
V gene: TRBV19
D gene: TRBD1

CDR3 DNA: TGTGCCAGCAGCCCATTTGGGGAAAAACTGTTTTTT
CDR3 protein: CASSPFGEKLFF
J gene: TRBJ1-4
clone size: NA
V gene: TRBV3-1/TRBV3-2
D gene: NA

CDR3 DNA: TGTGCCAGCAGTGAGACCGGGACAGGTGTCACTGAAGCTTTCTTT
CDR3 protein: CASSETGTGVTEAFF
J gene: TRBJ1-1
clone size: NA
V gene: TRBV27
D gene: TRBD1

CDR3 DNA: TGTGCCAGCAGCGGATTACTAGCGGGAATCACAGATACGCAGTATTTT
CDR3 protein: CASSGLLAGITDTQYF
J gene: TRBJ2-3
clone size: once
V gene: TRBV9
D gene: TRBD2

CDR3 DNA: TGTGCCAGCCGGACAGGTTGGGGGAACTATGGCTACACCTTC
CDR3 protein: CASRTGWGNYGYTF
J gene: TRBJ1-2
clone size: few
V gene: TRBV19
D gene: TRBD1

CDR3 DNA: TGTGCCAGCAGTTTTGAGACGAACACTGAAGCTTTCTTT
CDR3 protein: CASSFETNTEAFF
J gene: TRBJ1-1
clone size: NA
V gene: TRBV12-3/TRBV12-4
D gene: NA

CDR3 DNA: TGTGCCAGCAGTTTCCTAGGACAGGGCGCCGACGAGCAGTACTTC
CDR3 protein: CASSFLGQGADEQYF
J gene: TRBJ2-7
clone size: NA
V gene: TRBV27
D gene: TRBD1

CDR3 DNA: TGTGCCACCAGTGACTCAGGTTATGGGCTAGCGGGGTACAATGAGCAGTTCTTC
CDR3 protein: CATSDSGYGLAGYNEQFF
J gene: TRBJ2-1
clone size: NA
V gene: TRBV24-1
D gene: TRBD2

CDR3 DNA: TGTGCCAGCAGCGCCAGCGGGGGGGCGGGTGAGCAGTACTTC
CDR3 protein: CASSASGGAGEQYF
J gene: TRBJ2-7
clone size: NA
V gene: TRBV9
D gene: TRBD2

CDR3 DNA: TGTGCCAGTAGTCCCTGGGACAGGGTAGTGCATCAGCCCCAGCATTTT
CDR3 protein: CASSPWDRVVHQPQHF
J gene: TRBJ1-5
clone size: NA
V gene: TRBV19
D gene: TRBD1

CDR3 DNA: TGTGCCAGCAGCTTACTTCCTAGCGGGAGAGGTGATGAGCAGTTCTTC
CDR3 protein: CASSLLPSGRGDEQFF
J gene: TRBJ2-1
clone size: NA
V gene: TRBV7-3
D gene: TRBD2

CDR3 DNA: TGTGCCAGCCGATCCGGGACATACACCGGGGAGCTGTTTTTT
CDR3 protein: CASRSGTYTGELFF
J gene: TRBJ2-2
clone size: NA
V gene: TRBV9
D gene: NA

CDR3 DNA: TGTGCCTGGAGTGAACCGGGGCCCAACGAGCAGTACTTC
CDR3 protein: CAWSEPGPNEQYF
J gene: TRBJ2-7
clone size: NA
V gene: TRBV30
D gene: NA

CDR3 DNA: TGTGCCAGTACGGGGGCCCACAATGAGCAGTTCTTC
CDR3 protein: CASTGAHNEQFF
J gene: TRBJ2-1
clone size: once
V gene: TRBV27
D gene: NA

CDR3 DNA: TGCAGCGTGGTGACAGGGGAAAAACTGTTTTTT
CDR3 protein: CSVVTGEKLFF
J gene: TRBJ1-4
clone size: NA
V gene: TRBV29-1
D gene: TRBD1

CDR3 DNA: TGTGCCAGCAAACGCCTACGGGGGGCTGGTAGCTATGGCTACACCTTC
CDR3 protein: CASKRLRGAGSYGYTF
J gene: TRBJ1-2
clone size: NA
V gene: TRBV11-2
D gene: NA

CDR3 DNA: TGTGCCAGCAGCCAAGAGTCGTCCGCCAAAAACATTCAGTACTTC
CDR3 protein: CASSQESSAKNIQYF
J gene: TRBJ2-4
clone size: NA
V gene: TRBV3-1/TRBV3-2
D gene: NA

CDR3 DNA: TGTGCCACCAGCTTATGGTTAGATACGCAGTATTTT
CDR3 protein: CATSLWLDTQYF
J gene: TRBJ2-3
clone size: NA
V gene: TRBV15
D gene: NA

CDR3 DNA: TGCAGCGTTGAAGATTCAGGGGACTCTGGAAACACCATATATTTT
CDR3 protein: CSVEDSGDSGNTIYF
J gene: TRBJ1-3
clone size: NA
V gene: TRBV29-1
D gene: NA

CDR3 DNA: TGCGCCAGCAGCCCGGGACTAGCGGGGCCAGATACGCAGTATTTT
CDR3 protein: CASSPGLAGPDTQYF
J gene: TRBJ2-3
clone size: NA
V gene: TRBV4-3
D gene: TRBD2

CDR3 DNA: TGTGCCTGGAGTCACTCAAGGGGAGAGAGTGAGCAGTTCTTC
CDR3 protein: CAWSHSRGESEQFF
J gene: TRBJ2-1
clone size: NA
V gene: TRBV30
D gene: NA

CDR3 DNA: TGTGCCAGCACCCGTACCGCGAACACCGGGGAGCTGTTTTTT
CDR3 protein: CASTRTANTGELFF
J gene: TRBJ2-2
clone size: NA
V gene: TRBV6-5
D gene: NA

CDR3 DNA: TGTGCCAGCAGCTTAACAGGACTTAACTACAATGAGCAGTTCTTC
CDR3 protein: CASSLTGLNYNEQFF
J gene: TRBJ2-1
clone size: NA
V gene: TRBV7-2
D gene: NA

CDR3 DNA: TGTGCCAGCAGCTTATCGGGGGCTAACTATGGCTACACCTTC
CDR3 protein: CASSLSGANYGYTF
J gene: TRBJ1-2
clone size: NA
V gene: TRBV11-3
D gene: NA

CDR3 DNA: TGTGCCATCAGTCCTGACAGGTCCTACAATGAGCAGTTCTTC
CDR3 protein: CAISPDRSYNEQFF
J gene: TRBJ2-1
clone size: NA
V gene: TRBV10-3
D gene: NA

CDR3 DNA: TGTGCCAGCAGTGGGCCGGGGACTAATGAAAAACTGTTTTTT
CDR3 protein: CASSGPGTNEKLFF
J gene: TRBJ1-4
clone size: NA
V gene: TRBV28
D gene: NA

CDR3 DNA: TGCGCCAGCAGTAGGGACAGGGGGCCGAACACCGGGGAGCTGTTTTTT
CDR3 protein: CASSRDRGPNTGELFF
J gene: TRBJ2-2
clone size: NA
V gene: TRBV5-1
D gene: TRBD1

CDR3 DNA: TGTGCCACCAGTGACCGGGGACAGGGGGCCGGTCAGCCCCAGCATTTT
CDR3 protein: CATSDRGQGAGQPQHF
J gene: TRBJ1-5
clone size: once
V gene: TRBV24-1
D gene: TRBD1

CDR3 DNA: TGTGCCAGCATTACGGGGCCGGGCCAGCCCCAGCATTTT
CDR3 protein: CASITGPGQPQHF
J gene: TRBJ1-5
clone size: NA
V gene: TRBV6-5
D gene: NA

CDR3 DNA: TGTGCCAGCAGGCCCCCTGGACAGGGTTGGTCGCAGCCCCAGCATTTT
CDR3 protein: CASRPPGQGWSQPQHF
J gene: TRBJ1-5
clone size: NA
V gene: TRBV28
D gene: TRBD1

CDR3 DNA: TGTGCCAGCAGCTTCTGGGGGGGTGAGCAGTACTTC
CDR3 protein: CASSFWGGEQYF
J gene: TRBJ2-7
clone size: NA
V gene: TRBV7-8
D gene: TRBD2

CDR3 DNA: TGTGTCAGAAGCTTATTTACCGGGACAGGGAAAAGAAGTTTAGGTGAGCAGTACTTC
CDR3 protein: CVRSLFTGTGKRSLGEQYF
J gene: TRBJ2-7
clone size: few
V gene: TRBV7-5
D gene: NA

CDR3 DNA: TGCGCCAGCCGAACCAGGGGACTAGCGGGAGCAGATACGCAGTATTTT
CDR3 protein: CASRTRGLAGADTQYF
J gene: TRBJ2-3
clone size: NA
V gene: TRBV23-1
D gene: TRBD2

CDR3 DNA: TGTGCCAGCAGCACCCGACCCGGGAGGGACACTGAAGCTTTCTTT
CDR3 protein: CASSTRPGRDTEAFF
J gene: TRBJ1-1
clone size: NA
V gene: TRBV5-5
D gene: NA

CDR3 DNA: TGCGCCAGCTGGCGACTAGCGGGGACCGGGGAGCTGTTTTTT
CDR3 protein: CASWRLAGTGELFF
J gene: TRBJ2-2
clone size: NA
V gene: TRBV10-2
D gene: TRBD2

CDR3 DNA: TGTGCCAGCAGTGAATACGGTCGGACGGGTTATGGCTACACCTTC
CDR3 protein: CASSEYGRTGYGYTF
J gene: TRBJ1-2
clone size: NA
V gene: TRBV25-1
D gene: NA

CDR3 DNA: TGTGCCACCAGCGTCGAGGGGGACTATGGCTACACCTTC
CDR3 protein: CATSVEGDYGYTF
J gene: TRBJ1-2
clone size: NA
V gene: TRBV15
D gene: NA

CDR3 DNA: TGTGCCAGCCAGACTGTCGGCAGCTCCTACGAGCAGTACTTC
CDR3 protein: CASQTVGSSYEQYF
J gene: TRBJ2-7
clone size: once
V gene: TRBV11-3
D gene: NA

CDR3 DNA: TGTGCCAGCAGCCCGGGACTAGCGGGACCAAACCAAGAGACCCAGTACTTC
CDR3 protein: CASSPGLAGPNQETQYF
J gene: TRBJ2-5
clone size: NA
V gene: TRBV11-3
D gene: TRBD2

CDR3 DNA: TGTGCCAGCAGTGCGTCCTCGGGGGGGCAAGAGACCCAGTACTTC
CDR3 protein: CASSASSGGQETQYF
J gene: TRBJ2-5
clone size: NA
V gene: TRBV6-4
D gene: TRBD2

CDR3 DNA: TGTGCCAGCAGCCCGGGACTAGCGAGAAAGAACAATGAGCAGTTCTTC
CDR3 protein: CASSPGLARKNNEQFF
J gene: TRBJ2-1
clone size: NA
V gene: TRBV11-2
D gene: TRBD2

CDR3 DNA: TGTGCCAGCAGCTTAGAGGGCCTAGCGGGGGGGCTAGGGGATACGCAGTATTTT
CDR3 protein: CASSLEGLAGGLGDTQYF
J gene: TRBJ2-3
clone size: few
V gene: TRBV13
D gene: TRBD2

CDR3 DNA: TGCGCCAGCAGCTTGGTGCGGGGACGGAATGAAAAACTGTTTTTT
CDR3 protein: CASSLVRGRNEKLFF
J gene: TRBJ1-4
clone size: NA
V gene: TRBV5-1
D gene: NA

CDR3 DNA: TGCAGCGCACAAGCAGGGGGTAGGACTGAAGCTTTCTTT
CDR3 protein: CSAQAGGRTEAFF
J gene: TRBJ1-1
clone size: NA
V gene: TRBV29-1
D gene: TRBD1

CDR3 DNA: TGTGCCAGCCCCCTTATCTACGAGCAGTACTTC
CDR3 protein: CASPLIYEQYF
J gene: TRBJ2-7
clone size: NA
V gene: TRBV27
D gene: NA